A single sample gave rise to the 11 T cell receptor beta chains below, sequenced in a study of blood T cell repertoires in COVID-19. Data came from immunoSEQ multiplex PCR; TCRdb stores just in-frame clones and leaves some out. Among approximately 150,000 clones listed, 80% to 90% were seen once. Sequencing was carried out using PBMCs or T cells enriched from blood (not recorded which). Source of these receptors: a man aged 50 to 60 who had recovered from COVID-19.

This clone was found a few times. The chain joins TRBV15 to TRBJ1-2, with D perhaps TRBD1 (5 bases). V was pared by 0 bases and J by 7 bases, with 15 bases between. The CDR3 consists of 15 residues. Germline V gene lookup returns CDR1 LNHNV and CDR2 YYDKDF (reference sequence). The CDR3 spells CATSREMTVTGGYTF. The CDR3 nucleotides are TGTGCCACCAGCAGAGAGATGACAGTTACAGGTGGCTACACCTTC.

The chain couples TRBV15 to TRBJ2-7, with TRBD2 matching over 7 bases. The trim removed 0 bases at V and 2 bases at J, leaving 7 bases unmatched. The CDR3 has 16 amino acids. Germline V lookup: CDR1 LNHNV, CDR2 YYDKDF (reference sequence). Written as DNA, the CDR3 is TGTGCCACCAGCAGAGATCTCGGGGGGACCCCCTACGAGCAGTACTTC. Translated, it gives CATSRDLGGTPYEQYF.

CDR3 nucleotide sequence: TGTGCCACCCACTCAACAGGGGAAGGCTACACCTTC. This gives the protein CATHSTGEGYTF. The chain joins TRBV27 to TRBJ1-2; 7 positions match TRBD1. CDR1 is MNHEY and CDR2 is SMNVEV in the germline V gene (reference sequence). The CDR3 has 12 residues. Trimming removed 10 bases from V and 8 bases from J; junction bases left unmatched: 10.

The chain joins TRBV18 to TRBJ1-2, with 7 bases matching TRBD1. The CDR3 spans 14 residues. V was pared by 3 bases and J by 4 bases, with 5 bases of the junction left unmatched. In germline, CDR1 is KGHSH, CDR2 LQKENI. The DNA for the CDR3 is TGTGCCAGCTCACCGGGACAGACCCTCTATGGCTACACCTTC. It encodes CASSPGQTLYGYTF.

This clone was counted once. The gene calls are TRBV19 and TRBJ2-2; 7 bases fit TRBD1. V gave up 7 bases and J gave up 6 bases; unmatched junction bases: 14. Germline assignment: CDR1 LNHDA and CDR2 SQIVND (reference sequence). This CDR3 comprises 16 residues. The CDR3 protein is CASTSRGQGVPGELFF. In nucleotides, the CDR3 is TGTGCCAGTACCTCTCGAGGGCAGGGGGTCCCCGGGGAGCTGTTTTTT.

This rearrangement joins TRBV12-3 or TRBV12-4 to TRBJ1-1; D is uncertain. With 4 bases removed from V and 3 bases from J, the gap between germline ends came to 9 bases. CDR3 length: 13 amino acids. CDR3 in DNA: TGTGCCAGCAGTTCCACAGTGTACACTGAAGCTTTCTTT. This gives the protein CASSSTVYTEAFF.

V is TRBV19 and J is TRBJ2-1; 14 nucleotides line up with TRBD2. This CDR3 spans 19 amino acids. Losses at the gene ends were 2 bases for V and 4 bases for J; bases not matched to a gene: 10. Germline-derived CDR1 and CDR2 are LNHDA and SQIVND (reference sequence). CDR3 bases: TGTGCCAGTAGTATAATCGGACTAGCGGGGGGCCGAAGATACAATGAGCAGTTCTTC. Translating it yields CASSIIGLAGGRRYNEQFF.

There are a few counts of this clone. The rearrangement joins TRBV27 to TRBJ1-1; D call uncertain. Trimming shortened V by 9 bases and J by 4 bases, and 15 bases separated the two germline ends. Germline-derived CDR1 and CDR2 are MNHEY and SMNVEV (reference sequence). This CDR3 comprises 13 residues. The CDR3 DNA follows: TGTGCCAGTAGTCGGGAAAGGACCACTGAAGCTTTCTTT. It is translated as CASSRERTTEAFF.

The chain uses TRBV27 and TRBJ1-6; D call uncertain. V lost 6 bases, J lost 10 bases, and 16 bases lay in between. Germline V gives CDR1 MNHEY, CDR2 SMNVEV (reference sequence). The CDR3 loop spans 14 amino acids. The CDR3 sequence: CASRTNSLTSPLHF. CDR3 coding DNA: TGTGCCAGCAGGACTAACTCTCTTACATCACCCCTCCACTTT.

The chain carries TRBV3-1 (or the pseudogene TRBV3-2) and TRBJ1-2; 12 bases fit TRBD1. J lost 3 bases, V lost 5 bases, and 7 bases had no gene match. Germline V lookup: CDR1 LGHDT, CDR2 YNNKEL (reference sequence). The CDR3 length is 16 residues. The CDR3 region has the DNA TGTGCCAGCAGCTCCGGGACAGGGGGCCCCCACTATGGCTACACCTTC. It specifies CASSSGTGGPHYGYTF.

The V call is TRBV20-1, the J call TRBJ1-1; no reliable D call. V lost 2 bases, J lost 1 base, and 2 bases lay in between. The CDR3 spans 11 residues. Per germline, CDR1 DFQATT and CDR2 SNEGSKA (reference sequence). CDR3 in DNA: TGCAGTGCTAGACAGAACACTGAAGCTTTCTTT. It codes for CSARQNTEAFF.